The 12 T cell receptor beta chains given below trace back to one sample, sequenced in a study of T cells in localized non-small cell lung cancer. Generated by immunoSEQ multiplex PCR, the TCRdb table keeps only in-frame clones and is missing some. This table has about 24,000 clones, under 90% appearing once. The starting material was peripheral blood, obtained before any cancer treatment. These receptors were taken from a man aged 40 to 75 with stage I squamous cell lung carcinoma.

V gene TRBV6-5 combines with J gene TRBJ1-3, with D perhaps TRBD1 (6 bases). Trimming removed 7 bases at V and 0 bases at J, with 13 bases between. CDR1 is MNHEY and CDR2 is SVGAGI in the germline V gene. CDR3 length: 15 residues. The CDR3 DNA follows: TGTGCCAGCAAGGAGGGGGGGGTCTCTGGAAACACCATATATTTT. Its translation: CASKEGGVSGNTIYF.

The chain links TRBV6-1 to TRBJ1-2, with a tentative D call TRBD1 (5 bases). The CDR3 length is 13 residues. V was trimmed by 8 bases and J by 4 bases, leaving 14 bases between them. The germline CDR1 and CDR2 sequences are MNHNS and SASEGT. As DNA, the CDR3 is TGTGCCAGCGCTCCAGGGTCAGGCTATGGCTACACCTTC. Translating it yields CASAPGSGYGYTF.

The gene calls are TRBV5-1 and TRBJ1-2, with a weak D call TRBD1 (5 bases). The CDR3 consists of 14 residues. Trimming shortened V by 4 bases and J by 2 bases, and 12 bases separated the two germline ends. The germline gives CDR1 SGHRS, CDR2 YFSETQ. The CDR3 spells CASSPGTANYGYTF. The CDR3 region has the DNA TGCGCCAGCAGCCCAGGGACGGCAAACTATGGCTACACCTTC.

This CDR3 is CASGPRGASTGELFF. CDR3 sequence (DNA): TGTGCCAGCGGACCCCGGGGGGCCAGCACCGGGGAGCTGTTTTTT. The chain recombines TRBV9 with TRBJ2-2, with D possibly being TRBD2 (7 bases). This CDR3 is 15 amino acids long. Germline assignment: CDR1 SGDLS and CDR2 YYNGEE. Trimming left V 7 bases short and J 4 bases short, with 17 bases between.

The chain joins TRBV21-1 to TRBJ2-7; the D call of TRBD1 is as the table states it, not checked on the DNA. TRBV21-1 is flagged as a pseudogene. The CDR3 loop spans 15 amino acids. This CDR3 reads CASSKTPTHRGEQYF. CDR3 coding DNA: TGTGCCAGCAGCAAAACTCCTACCCACAGGGGCGAGCAGTACTTC.

The CDR3 spells CASSFSSWGRLTEAFF. The DNA of the CDR3 is TGTGCCAGCAGCTTCTCGTCATGGGGGCGGTTAACTGAAGCTTTCTTT. This sequence joins TRBV7-9 and TRBJ1-1; TRBD1 might be the D (6 bases). V shed 3 bases and J shed 5 bases, with 19 bases lying between them. The CDR3 has 16 residues. Germline V gene sequence: CDR1 SEHNR, CDR2 FQNEAQ (reference sequence).

This sequence joins TRBV5-1 and TRBJ2-1; TRBD2 is a possible D gene (6 bases). Trimming took off 4 bases at V and 2 bases at J, with 10 bases between the two ends. This CDR3 spans 14 amino acids. CDR1 SGHRS and CDR2 YFSETQ come from the germline V gene. The DNA for the CDR3 is TGCGCCAGCAGCCCGGGGGAGCCCTACAATGAGCAGTTCTTC. Amino acids: CASSPGEPYNEQFF.

The rearrangement joins TRBV7-2 to TRBJ2-7; D gene unclear. Germline assignment: CDR1 SGHTA and CDR2 FQGNSA. The CDR3 loop spans 16 amino acids. V shed 5 bases and J shed 4 bases, with 21 bases lying between them. The CDR3 nucleotides are TGTGCCAGCAGCAGGGTGGGGTCCTCGCCCCCGTACGAGCAGTACTTC. Encoded protein: CASSRVGSSPPYEQYF.

The chain combines TRBV5-6 with TRBJ2-7; unclear D gene. The CDR3 runs to 15 residues. Germline-derived CDR1 and CDR2 are SGHDT and YYEEEE. The V end lost 3 bases, the J end lost 3 bases, and 16 bases lay between the germline ends. The CDR3 spells CASSSRDVGIYEQYF. Here the CDR3 DNA reads TGTGCCAGCAGCTCTCGAGACGTGGGGATCTACGAGCAGTACTTC.

CDR3: CASSQDGGSTQYF. In DNA form, the CDR3 reads TGTGCCAGCAGCCAAGACGGGGGGTCCACGCAGTATTTT. The V and J genes are TRBV7-2 and TRBJ2-3; the match to TRBD2 covers 7 bases. The CDR3 is 13 residues long. Germline CDR1 reads SGHTA; CDR2 reads FQGNSA. After removal of 5 bases from V and 9 bases from J, the junction contained 8 bases not matched to a gene. The full variable domain, with the rest looked up from reference TRBV7-2 and TRBJ2-3, is GAGVSQSPSNKVTEKGKDVELRCDPISGHTALYWYRQSLGQGLEFLIYFQGNSAPDKSGLPSDRFSAERTGGSVSTLTIQRTQQEDSAVYLCASSQDGGSTQYFGPGTRLTVL.

The gene calls are TRBV6-5 and TRBJ2-1, with D possibly being TRBD2 (5 bases). The ends were cut back, 0 bases at V and 4 bases at J, with 10 bases in the middle. This CDR3 has 15 residues. CDR1 and CDR2 (germline): MNHEY, SVGAGI. The CDR3 loop reads CASSYSARLYNEQFF. The CDR3 DNA reads TGTGCCAGCAGTTACTCGGCACGACTATACAATGAGCAGTTCTTC.

The rearrangement uses TRBV7-8 and TRBJ1-2; D gene uncertain. The germline gives CDR1 SGHVS, CDR2 FQNEAQ. With 5 bases removed from V and 1 base from J, the gap between germline ends came to 20 bases. This CDR3 has 17 amino acids. CDR3 protein: CASSPLMEGPLNYGYTF. In nucleotides, the CDR3 is TGTGCCAGCAGCCCCTTGATGGAGGGCCCTCTTAACTATGGCTACACCTTC. Variable domain in full (rest from reference TRBV7-8 and TRBJ1-2): GAGVSQSPRYKVAKRGQDVALRCDPISGHVSLFWYQQALGQGPEFLTYFQNEAQLDKSGLPSDRFFAERPEGSVSTLKIQRTQQEDSAVYLCASSPLMEGPLNYGYTFGSGTRLTVV.